This T cell receptor (beta chain) was captured in a study of sequential checkpoint blockade in melanoma. For the study at large: Roughly 22 patients had tumor biopsies before treatment and at week 13.

CDR1 and CDR2 (germline): LNHDA, SQIVND (reference sequence). Trimming stripped 6 bases from V and 0 bases from J, with 6 bases between. The CDR3 runs to 13 residues. Only in-frame clones appear in the TCRdb table, and some are missing; sequencing was by immunoSEQ multiplex PCR. The table includes about 2,500 clones, 15% detected once. As for treatment: randomized to nivolumab then ipilimumab (arm A) or the reverse (arm B). No patient had prior DNA-damaging chemotherapy. This clone turned up a few times. This receptor was obtained from a human donor with melanoma. V and J are TRBV19 and TRBJ1-3; D ambiguous. The starting material was tumor tissue (inferred from file names), obtained from a patient given nivolumab and ipilimumab in sequence. CDR3 residues: CASRESSGNTIYF. The CDR3 DNA sequence: TGTGCCAGTAGGGAATCCTCTGGAAACACCATATATTTT.